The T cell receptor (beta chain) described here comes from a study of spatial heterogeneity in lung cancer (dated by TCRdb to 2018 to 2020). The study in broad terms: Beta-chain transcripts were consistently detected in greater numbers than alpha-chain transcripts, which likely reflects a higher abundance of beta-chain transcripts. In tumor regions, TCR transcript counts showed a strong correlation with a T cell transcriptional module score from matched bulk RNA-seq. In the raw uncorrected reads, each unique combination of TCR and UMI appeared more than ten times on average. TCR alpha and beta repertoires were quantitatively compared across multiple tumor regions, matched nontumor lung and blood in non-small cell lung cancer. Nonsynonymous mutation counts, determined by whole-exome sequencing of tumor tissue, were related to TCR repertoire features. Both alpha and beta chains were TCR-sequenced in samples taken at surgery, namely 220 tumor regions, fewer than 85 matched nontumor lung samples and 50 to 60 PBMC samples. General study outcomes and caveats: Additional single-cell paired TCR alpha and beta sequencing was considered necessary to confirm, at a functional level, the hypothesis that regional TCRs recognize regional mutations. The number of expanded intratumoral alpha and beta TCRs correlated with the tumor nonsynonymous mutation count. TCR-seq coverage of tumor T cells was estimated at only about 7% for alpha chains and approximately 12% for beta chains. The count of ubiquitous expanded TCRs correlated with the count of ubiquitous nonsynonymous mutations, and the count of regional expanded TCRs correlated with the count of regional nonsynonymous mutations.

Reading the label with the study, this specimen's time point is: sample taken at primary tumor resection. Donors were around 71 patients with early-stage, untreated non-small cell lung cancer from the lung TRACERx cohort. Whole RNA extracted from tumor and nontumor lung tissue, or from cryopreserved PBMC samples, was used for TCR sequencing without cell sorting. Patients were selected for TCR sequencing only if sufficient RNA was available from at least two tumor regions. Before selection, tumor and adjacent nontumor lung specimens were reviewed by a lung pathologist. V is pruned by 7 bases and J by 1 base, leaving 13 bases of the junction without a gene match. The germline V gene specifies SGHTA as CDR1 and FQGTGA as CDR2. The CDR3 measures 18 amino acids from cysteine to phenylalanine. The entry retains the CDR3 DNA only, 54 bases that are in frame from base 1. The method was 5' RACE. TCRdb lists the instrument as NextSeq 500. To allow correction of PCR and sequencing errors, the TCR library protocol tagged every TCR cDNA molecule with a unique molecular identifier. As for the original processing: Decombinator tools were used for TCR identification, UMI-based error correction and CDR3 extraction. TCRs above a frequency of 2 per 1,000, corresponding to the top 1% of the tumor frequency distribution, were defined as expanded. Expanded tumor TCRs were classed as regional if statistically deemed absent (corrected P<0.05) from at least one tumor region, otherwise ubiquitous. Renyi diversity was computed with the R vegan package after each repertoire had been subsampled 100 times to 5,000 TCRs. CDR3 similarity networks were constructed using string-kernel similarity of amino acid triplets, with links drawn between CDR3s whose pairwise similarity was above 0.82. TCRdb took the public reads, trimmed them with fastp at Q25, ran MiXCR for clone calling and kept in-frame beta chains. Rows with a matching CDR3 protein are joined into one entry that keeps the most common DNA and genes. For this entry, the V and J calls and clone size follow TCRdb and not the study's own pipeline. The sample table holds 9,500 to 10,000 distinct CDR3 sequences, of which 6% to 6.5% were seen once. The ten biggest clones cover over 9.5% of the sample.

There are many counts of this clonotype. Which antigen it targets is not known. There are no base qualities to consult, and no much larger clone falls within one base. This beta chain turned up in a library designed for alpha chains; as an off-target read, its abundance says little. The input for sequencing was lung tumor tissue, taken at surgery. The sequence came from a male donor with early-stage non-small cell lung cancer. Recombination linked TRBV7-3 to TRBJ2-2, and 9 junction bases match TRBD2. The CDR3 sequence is CASTSGREGRVNTGELFF. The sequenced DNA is TGTGCCAGCACATCGGGGCGGGAGGGCCGCGTGAACACCGGGGAGCTGTTTTTT.